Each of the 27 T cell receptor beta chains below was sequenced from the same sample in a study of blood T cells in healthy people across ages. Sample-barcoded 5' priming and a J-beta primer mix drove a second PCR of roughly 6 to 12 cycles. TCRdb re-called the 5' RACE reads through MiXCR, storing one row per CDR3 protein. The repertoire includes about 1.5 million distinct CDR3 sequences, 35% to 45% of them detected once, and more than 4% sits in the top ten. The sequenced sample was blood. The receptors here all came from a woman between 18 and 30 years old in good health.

CDR3 DNA sequence: TGCAGCGTTGTTGAGGGGAACAATCAGCCCCAGCATTTT. It is translated as CSVVEGNNQPQHF. The chain carries TRBV29-1 and TRBJ1-5; TRBD1 might be the D (5 bases). The V gene's germline CDR1 is SQVTM and CDR2 ANQGSEA. This CDR3 has 13 amino acids. V was trimmed by 4 bases and J by 3 bases, leaving 10 bases between them.

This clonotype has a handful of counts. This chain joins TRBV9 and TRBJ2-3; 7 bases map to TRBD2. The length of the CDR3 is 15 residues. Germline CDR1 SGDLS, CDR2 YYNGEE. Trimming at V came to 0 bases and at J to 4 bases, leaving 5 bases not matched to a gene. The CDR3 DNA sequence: TGTGCCAGCAGCGTAGTTGCGGGAGCGGCAGATACGCAGTATTTT. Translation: CASSVVAGAADTQYF.

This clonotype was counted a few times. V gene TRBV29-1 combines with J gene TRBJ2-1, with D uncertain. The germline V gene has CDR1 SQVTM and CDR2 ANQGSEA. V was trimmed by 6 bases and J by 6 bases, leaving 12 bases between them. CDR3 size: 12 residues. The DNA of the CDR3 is TGCAGCGTCCCAGCCTCGCGCAATGAGCAGTTCTTC. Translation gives CSVPASRNEQFF.

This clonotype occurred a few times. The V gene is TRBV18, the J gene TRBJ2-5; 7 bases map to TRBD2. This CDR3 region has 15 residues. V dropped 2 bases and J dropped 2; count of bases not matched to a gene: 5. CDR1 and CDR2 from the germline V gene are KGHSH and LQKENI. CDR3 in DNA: TGTGCCAGCTCACCAGCACTAGCGAGGCAAGAGACCCAGTACTTC. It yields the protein CASSPALARQETQYF.

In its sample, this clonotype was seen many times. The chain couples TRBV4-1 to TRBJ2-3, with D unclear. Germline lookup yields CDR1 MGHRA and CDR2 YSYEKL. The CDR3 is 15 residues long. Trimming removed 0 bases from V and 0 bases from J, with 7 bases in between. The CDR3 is CASSQDGLSTDTQYF. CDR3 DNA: TGCGCCAGCAGCCAAGATGGTTTAAGCACAGATACGCAGTATTTT.

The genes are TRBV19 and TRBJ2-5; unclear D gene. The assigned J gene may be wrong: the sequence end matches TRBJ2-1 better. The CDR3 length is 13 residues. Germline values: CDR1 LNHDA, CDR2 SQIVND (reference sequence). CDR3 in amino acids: CASSEEHQETQFF. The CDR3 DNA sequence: TGTGCCAGTAGTGAAGAACACCAAGAGACCCAGTTCTTC.

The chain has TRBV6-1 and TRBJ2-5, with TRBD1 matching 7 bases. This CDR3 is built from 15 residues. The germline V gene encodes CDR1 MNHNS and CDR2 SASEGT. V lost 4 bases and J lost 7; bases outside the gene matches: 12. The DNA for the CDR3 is TGTGCCAGCAGTGGCCTCAGGGGGTCTTCTAGGACCCAGTACTTC. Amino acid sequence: CASSGLRGSSRTQYF.

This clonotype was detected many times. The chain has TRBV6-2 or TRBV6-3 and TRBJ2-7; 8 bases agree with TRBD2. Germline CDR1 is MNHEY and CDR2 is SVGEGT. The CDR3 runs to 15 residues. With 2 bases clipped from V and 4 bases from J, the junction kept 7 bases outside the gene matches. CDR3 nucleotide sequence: TGTGCCAGCAGTTACCCTACCGGGAGGGCTTACGAGCAGTACTTC. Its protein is CASSYPTGRAYEQYF.

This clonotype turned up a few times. The DNA of the CDR3 is TGTGCCAGCTATACCGGGACAGGGGCCCCCACCTACAATGAGCAGTTCTTC. Translated: CASYTGTGAPTYNEQFF. The gene calls are TRBV2 and TRBJ2-1; TRBD1 aligns across 10 bases. J was trimmed by 2 bases and V by 8 bases; bases with no gene match: 12. This CDR3 has 17 residues. Germline V gene sequence: CDR1 SNHLY, CDR2 FYNNEI.

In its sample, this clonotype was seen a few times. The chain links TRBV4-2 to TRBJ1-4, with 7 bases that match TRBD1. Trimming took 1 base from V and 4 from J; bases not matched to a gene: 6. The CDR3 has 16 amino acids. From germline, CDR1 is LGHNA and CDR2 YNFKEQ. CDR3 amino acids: CASSQGDRLNNEKLFF. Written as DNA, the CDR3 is TGTGCCAGCAGCCAAGGGGACAGACTTAATAATGAAAAACTGTTTTTT.

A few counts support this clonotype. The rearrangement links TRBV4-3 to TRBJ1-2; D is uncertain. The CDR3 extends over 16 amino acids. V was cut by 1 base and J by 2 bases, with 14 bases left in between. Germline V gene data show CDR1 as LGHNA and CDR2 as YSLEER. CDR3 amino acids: CASSQAGTVWNYGYTF. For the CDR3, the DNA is TGCGCCAGCAGCCAAGCGGGAACAGTTTGGAACTATGGCTACACCTTC.

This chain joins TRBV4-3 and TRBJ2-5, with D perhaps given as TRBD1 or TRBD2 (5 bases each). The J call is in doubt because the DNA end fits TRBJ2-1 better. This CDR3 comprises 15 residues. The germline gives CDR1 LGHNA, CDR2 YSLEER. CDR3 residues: CASSRKRSGQETQFF. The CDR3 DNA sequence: TGCGCCAGCAGCCGGAAGAGGAGCGGACAAGAGACCCAGTTCTTC.

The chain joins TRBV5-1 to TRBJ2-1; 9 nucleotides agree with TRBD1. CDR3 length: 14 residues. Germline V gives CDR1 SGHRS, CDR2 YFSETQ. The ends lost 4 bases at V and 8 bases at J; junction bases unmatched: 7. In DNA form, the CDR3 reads TGCGCCAGCAGCCCCCGGGACAGGGTCGATGAGCAGTTCTTC. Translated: CASSPRDRVDEQFF.

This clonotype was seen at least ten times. CDR3 nucleotide sequence: TGCAGCGGGGCGGGAGGAGACACAGATACGCAGTATTTT. Amino acids: CSGAGGDTDTQYF. V usage is TRBV29-1 and J usage is TRBJ2-3; 8 bases are a match to TRBD2. Germline V gene sequence: CDR1 SQVTM, CDR2 ANQGSEA. V gave up 7 bases and J gave up 2 bases; unmatched junction bases: 5. This CDR3 has 13 residues.

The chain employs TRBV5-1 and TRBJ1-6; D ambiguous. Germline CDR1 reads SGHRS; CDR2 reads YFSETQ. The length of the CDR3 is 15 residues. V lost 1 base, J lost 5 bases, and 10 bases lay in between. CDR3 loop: CASSLIGPDNSPLHF. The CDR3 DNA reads TGCGCCAGCAGCTTGATTGGACCTGATAATTCACCCCTCCACTTT.

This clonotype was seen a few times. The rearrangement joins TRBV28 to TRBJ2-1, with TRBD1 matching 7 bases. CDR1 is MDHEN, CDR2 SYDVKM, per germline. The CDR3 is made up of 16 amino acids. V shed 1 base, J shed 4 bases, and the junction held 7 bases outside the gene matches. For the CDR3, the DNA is TGTGCCAGCAGTTTATTTAGGGGGCGGGCATACAATGAGCAGTTCTTC. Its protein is CASSLFRGRAYNEQFF. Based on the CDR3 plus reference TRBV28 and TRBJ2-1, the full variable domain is DVKVTQSSRYLVKRTGEKVFLECVQDMDHENMFWYRQDPGLGLRLIYFSYDVKMKEKGDIPEGYSVSREKKERFSLILESASTNQTSMYLCASSLFRGRAYNEQFFGPGTRLTVL.

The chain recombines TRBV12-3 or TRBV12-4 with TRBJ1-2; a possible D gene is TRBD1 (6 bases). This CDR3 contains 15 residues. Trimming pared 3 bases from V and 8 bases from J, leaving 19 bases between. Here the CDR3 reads CASSFGRGALRGYTF. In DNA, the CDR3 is TGTGCCAGCAGTTTCGGCAGGGGCGCTTTAAGGGGCTACACCTTC.

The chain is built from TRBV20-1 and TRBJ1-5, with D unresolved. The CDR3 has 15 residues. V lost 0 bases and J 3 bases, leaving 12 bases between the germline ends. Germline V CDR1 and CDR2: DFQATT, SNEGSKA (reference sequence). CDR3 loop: CSARDLGGDNQPQHF. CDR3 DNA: TGCAGTGCTAGAGATCTAGGCGGGGACAATCAGCCCCAGCATTTT.

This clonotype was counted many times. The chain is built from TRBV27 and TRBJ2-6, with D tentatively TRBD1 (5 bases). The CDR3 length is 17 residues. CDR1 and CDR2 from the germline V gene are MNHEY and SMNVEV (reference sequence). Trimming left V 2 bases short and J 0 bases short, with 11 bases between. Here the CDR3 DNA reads TGTGCCAGCAGTTTAGACAGCCCCCTCTCTGGGGCCAACGTCCTGACTTTC. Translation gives CASSLDSPLSGANVLTF. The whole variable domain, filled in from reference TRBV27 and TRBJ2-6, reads EAQVTQNPRYLITVTGKKLTVTCSQNMNHEYMSWYRQDPGLGLRQIYYSMNVEVTDKGDVPEGYKVSRKEKRNFPLILESPSPNQTSLYFCASSLDSPLSGANVLTFGAGSRLTVL.

The CDR3 here is CSARGRTGRDEQYF. CDR3 bases: TGCAGTGCTAGAGGTCGGACAGGGAGGGACGAGCAGTACTTC. The chain carries TRBV20-1 and TRBJ2-5; a weak D match, TRBD1 (8 bases). The last part of the DNA fits TRBJ2-7 better; the J call may be wrong. Germline CDR1 is DFQATT and CDR2 is SNEGSKA (reference sequence). The CDR3 is 14 residues long.

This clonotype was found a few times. The CDR3 bases are TGCAGCGTTGAACCAGACAGGGGCGATGAGCAGTTCTTC. Protein product: CSVEPDRGDEQFF. This sequence joins TRBV29-1 and TRBJ2-1; 8 nucleotides agree with TRBD1. This CDR3 region has 13 residues. Trimming at V came to 2 bases and at J to 8 bases, leaving 5 bases not matched to a gene. CDR1 is SQVTM and CDR2 is ANQGSEA in the germline V gene.

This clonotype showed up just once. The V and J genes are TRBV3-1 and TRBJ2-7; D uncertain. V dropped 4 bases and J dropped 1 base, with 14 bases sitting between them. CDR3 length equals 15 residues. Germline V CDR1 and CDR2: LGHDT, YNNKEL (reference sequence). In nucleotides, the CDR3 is TGTGCCAGCAGCCCGCAAGGAATAGAGTCCTACGAGCAGTACTTC. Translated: CASSPQGIESYEQYF.

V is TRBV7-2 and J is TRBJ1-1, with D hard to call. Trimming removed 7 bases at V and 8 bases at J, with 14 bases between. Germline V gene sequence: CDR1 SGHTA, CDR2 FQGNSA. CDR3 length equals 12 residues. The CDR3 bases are TGTGCCAGCACCTCGCGAAGGGCCGAAGCTTTCTTT. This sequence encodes CASTSRRAEAFF.

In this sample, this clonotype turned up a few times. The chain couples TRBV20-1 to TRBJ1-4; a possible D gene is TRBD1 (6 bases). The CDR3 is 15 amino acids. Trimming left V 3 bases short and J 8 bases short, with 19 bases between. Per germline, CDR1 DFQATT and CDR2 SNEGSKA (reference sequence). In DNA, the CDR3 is TGCAGTGCTAGGGAATCACAGGGCGGGAAGGAAAAACTGTTTTTT. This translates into CSARESQGGKEKLFF.

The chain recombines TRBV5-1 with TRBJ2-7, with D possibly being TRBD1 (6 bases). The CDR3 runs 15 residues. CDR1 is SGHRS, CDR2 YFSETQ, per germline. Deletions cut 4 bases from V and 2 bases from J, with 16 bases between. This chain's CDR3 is CASSKQGRRTYEQYF. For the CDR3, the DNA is TGCGCCAGCAGCAAGCAGGGGCGAAGGACCTACGAGCAGTACTTC.

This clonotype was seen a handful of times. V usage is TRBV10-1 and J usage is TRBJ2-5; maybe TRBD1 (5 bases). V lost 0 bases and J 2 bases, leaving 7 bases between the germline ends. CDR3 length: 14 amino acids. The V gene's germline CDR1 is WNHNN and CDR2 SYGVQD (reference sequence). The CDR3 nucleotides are TGCGCCAGCAGTGAGTCTGACAGTCAAGAGACCCAGTACTTC. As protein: CASSESDSQETQYF.

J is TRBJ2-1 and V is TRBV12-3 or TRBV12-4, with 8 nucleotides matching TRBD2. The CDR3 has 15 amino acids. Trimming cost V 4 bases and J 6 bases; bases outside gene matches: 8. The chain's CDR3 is CASSSGPAGVNEQFF. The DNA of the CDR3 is TGTGCCAGCAGTTCCGGACCAGCGGGAGTCAATGAGCAGTTCTTC.